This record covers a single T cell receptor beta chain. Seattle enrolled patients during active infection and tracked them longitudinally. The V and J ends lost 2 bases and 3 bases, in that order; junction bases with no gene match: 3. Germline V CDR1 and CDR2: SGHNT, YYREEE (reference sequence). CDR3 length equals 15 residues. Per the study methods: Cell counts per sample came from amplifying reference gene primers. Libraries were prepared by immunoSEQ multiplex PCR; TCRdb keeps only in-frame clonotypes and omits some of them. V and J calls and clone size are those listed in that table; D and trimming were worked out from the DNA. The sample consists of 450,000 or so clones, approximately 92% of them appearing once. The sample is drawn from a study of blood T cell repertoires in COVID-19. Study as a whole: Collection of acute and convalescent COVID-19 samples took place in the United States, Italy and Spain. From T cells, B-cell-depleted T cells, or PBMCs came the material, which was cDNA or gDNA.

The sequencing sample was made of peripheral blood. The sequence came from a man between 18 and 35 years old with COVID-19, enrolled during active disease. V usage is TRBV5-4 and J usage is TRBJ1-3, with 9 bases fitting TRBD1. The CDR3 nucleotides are TGTGCCAGCAGCTTCGGGACAGGGATTGGAAACACCATATATTTT. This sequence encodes CASSFGTGIGNTIYF.